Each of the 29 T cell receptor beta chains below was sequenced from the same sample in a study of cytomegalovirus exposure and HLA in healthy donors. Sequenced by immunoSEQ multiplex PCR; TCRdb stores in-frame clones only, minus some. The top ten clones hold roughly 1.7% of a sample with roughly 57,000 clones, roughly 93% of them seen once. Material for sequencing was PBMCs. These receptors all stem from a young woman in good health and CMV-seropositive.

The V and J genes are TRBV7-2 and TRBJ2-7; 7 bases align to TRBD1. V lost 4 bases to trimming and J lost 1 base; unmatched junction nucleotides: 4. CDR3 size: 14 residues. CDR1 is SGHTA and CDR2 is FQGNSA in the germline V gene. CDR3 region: CASSWGTASYEQYF. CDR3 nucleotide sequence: TGTGCCAGCAGCTGGGGGACAGCTTCCTACGAGCAGTACTTC.

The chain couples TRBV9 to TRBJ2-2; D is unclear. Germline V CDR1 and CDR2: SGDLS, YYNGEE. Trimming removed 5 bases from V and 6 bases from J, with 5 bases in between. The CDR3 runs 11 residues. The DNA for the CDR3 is TGTGCCAGCAGTTATCCCGGGGAGCTGTTTTTT. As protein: CASSYPGELFF.

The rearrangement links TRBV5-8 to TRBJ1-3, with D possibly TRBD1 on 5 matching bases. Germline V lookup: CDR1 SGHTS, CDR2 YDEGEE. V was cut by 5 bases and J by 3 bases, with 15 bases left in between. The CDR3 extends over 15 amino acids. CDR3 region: CASSRGGLLGNTIYF. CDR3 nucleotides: TGTGCCAGCAGTCGCGGGGGGTTGCTTGGAAACACCATATATTTT.

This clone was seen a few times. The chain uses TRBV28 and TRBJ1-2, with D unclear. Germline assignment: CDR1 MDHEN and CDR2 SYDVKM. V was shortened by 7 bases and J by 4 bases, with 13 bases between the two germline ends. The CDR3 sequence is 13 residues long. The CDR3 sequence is CASTRERGYGYTF. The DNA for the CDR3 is TGTGCCAGCACTAGGGAACGGGGCTATGGCTACACCTTC.

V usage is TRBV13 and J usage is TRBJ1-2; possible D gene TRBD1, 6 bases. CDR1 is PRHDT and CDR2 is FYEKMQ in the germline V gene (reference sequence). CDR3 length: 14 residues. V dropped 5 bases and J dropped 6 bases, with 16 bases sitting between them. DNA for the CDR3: TGTGCCAGCAGCCCCTCGGGGGGCAGGGATGGCTACACCTTC. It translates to CASSPSGGRDGYTF.

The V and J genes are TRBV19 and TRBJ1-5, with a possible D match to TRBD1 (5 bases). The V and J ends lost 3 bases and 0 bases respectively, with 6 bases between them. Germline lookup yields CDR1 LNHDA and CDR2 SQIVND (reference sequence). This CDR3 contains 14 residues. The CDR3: CASSIDSSNQPQHF. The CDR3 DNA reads TGTGCCAGTAGTATCGACAGTAGCAATCAGCCCCAGCATTTT. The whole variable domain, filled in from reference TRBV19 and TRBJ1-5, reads DGGITQSPKYLFRKEGQNVTLSCEQNLNHDAMYWYRQDPGQGLRLIYYSQIVNDFQKGDIAEGYSVSREKKESFPLTVTSAQKNPTAFYLCASSIDSSNQPQHFGDGTRLSIL.

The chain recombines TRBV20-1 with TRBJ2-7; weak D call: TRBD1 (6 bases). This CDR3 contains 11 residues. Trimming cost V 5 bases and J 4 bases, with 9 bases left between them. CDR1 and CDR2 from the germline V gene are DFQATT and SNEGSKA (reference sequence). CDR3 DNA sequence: TGCAGTGCTGGCAGGGGATACGAGCAGTACTTC. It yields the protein CSAGRGYEQYF.

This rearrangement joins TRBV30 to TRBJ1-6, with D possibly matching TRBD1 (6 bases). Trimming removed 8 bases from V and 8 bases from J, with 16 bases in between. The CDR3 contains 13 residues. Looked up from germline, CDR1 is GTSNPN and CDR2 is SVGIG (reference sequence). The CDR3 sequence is CAARGEGDSPLHF. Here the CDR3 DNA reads TGTGCCGCAAGGGGGGAGGGCGATTCACCCCTCCACTTT.

The CDR3 DNA follows: TGCGCCAGCAGCTTGGCCACAGCCCCCAATTCACCCCTCCACTTT. It encodes CASSLATAPNSPLHF. V usage is TRBV5-1 and J usage is TRBJ1-6; D call uncertain. This CDR3 spans 15 amino acids. Trimming pared 0 bases from V and 7 bases from J, leaving 11 bases between. From germline, CDR1 is SGHRS and CDR2 YFSETQ.

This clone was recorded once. CDR3 in DNA: TGCGCCAGCAGCCGGACAGGGTTGCAGCCCCAGCATTTT. Translation: CASSRTGLQPQHF. This chain links TRBV5-1 with TRBJ1-5; 8 bases align to TRBD1. The length of the CDR3 is 13 residues. Losses at the gene ends were 4 bases for V and 7 bases for J; bases not matched to a gene: 4. Germline V gene data show CDR1 as SGHRS and CDR2 as YFSETQ.

The CDR3 DNA reads TGTGCCAGCAGGGGCAGAAAAGAGACCCAGTACTTC. Its protein product is CASRGRKETQYF. This chain links TRBV2 with TRBJ2-5; D is undetermined. Trimming stripped 6 bases from V and 3 bases from J, with 8 bases between. This CDR3 comprises 12 residues. CDR1 and CDR2 from the germline V gene are SNHLY and FYNNEI.

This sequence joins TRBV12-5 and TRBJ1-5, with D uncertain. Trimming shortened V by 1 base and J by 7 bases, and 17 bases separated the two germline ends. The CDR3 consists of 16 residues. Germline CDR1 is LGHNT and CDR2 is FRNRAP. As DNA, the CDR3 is TGTGCTAGTGGTTTGGATGGGCAGCCGGTCAGGCAGCCCCAGCATTTT. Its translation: CASGLDGQPVRQPQHF.

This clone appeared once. The CDR3 sequence: CASSYEGTGKATQYF. CDR3 bases: TGTGCCAGCAGTTATGAGGGGACAGGGAAGGCGACCCAGTACTTC. This chain links TRBV6-5 with TRBJ2-5; 9 bases are a match to TRBD1. The V segment lost 3 bases and the J segment 7 bases; nucleotides outside the gene matches: 9. CDR1 is MNHEY, CDR2 SVGAGI, per germline. This CDR3 comprises 15 residues.

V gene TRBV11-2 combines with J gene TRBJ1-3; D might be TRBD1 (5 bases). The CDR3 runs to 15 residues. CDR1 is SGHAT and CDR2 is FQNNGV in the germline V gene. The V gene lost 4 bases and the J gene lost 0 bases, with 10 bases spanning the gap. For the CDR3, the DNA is TGTGCCAGCAGCTCGGGACTTAGCTCTGGAAACACCATATATTTT. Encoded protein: CASSSGLSSGNTIYF.

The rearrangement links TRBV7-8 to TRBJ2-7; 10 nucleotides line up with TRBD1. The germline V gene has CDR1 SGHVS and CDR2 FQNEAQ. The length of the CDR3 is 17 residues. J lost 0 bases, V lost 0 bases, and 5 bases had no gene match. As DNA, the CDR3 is TGTGCCAGCAGCTTAGCAATGGGACAGGGGAGCTCCTACGAGCAGTACTTC. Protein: CASSLAMGQGSSYEQYF.

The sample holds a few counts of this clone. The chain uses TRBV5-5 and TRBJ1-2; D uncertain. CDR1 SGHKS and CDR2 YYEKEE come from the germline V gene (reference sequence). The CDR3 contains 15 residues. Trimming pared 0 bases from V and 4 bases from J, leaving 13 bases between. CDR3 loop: CASSLVPDFGYGYTF. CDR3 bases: TGTGCCAGCAGCTTGGTCCCCGACTTTGGCTATGGCTACACCTTC.

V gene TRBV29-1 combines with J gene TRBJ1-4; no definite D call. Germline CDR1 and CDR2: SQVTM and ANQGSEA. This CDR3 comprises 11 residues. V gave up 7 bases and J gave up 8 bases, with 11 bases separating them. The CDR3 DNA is TGCAGCGGCAGTTGGGCCGAAAAACTGTTTTTT. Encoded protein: CSGSWAEKLFF.

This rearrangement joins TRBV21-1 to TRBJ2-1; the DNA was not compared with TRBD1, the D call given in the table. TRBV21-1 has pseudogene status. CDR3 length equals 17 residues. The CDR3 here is CASSKIRDRVGSNEQFF. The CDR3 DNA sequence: TGTGCCAGCAGCAAAATTCGGGACAGGGTAGGTTCAAATGAGCAGTTCTTC.

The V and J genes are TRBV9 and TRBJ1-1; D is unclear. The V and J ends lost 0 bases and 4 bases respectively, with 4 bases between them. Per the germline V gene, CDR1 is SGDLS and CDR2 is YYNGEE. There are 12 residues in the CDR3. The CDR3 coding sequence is TGTGCCAGCAGCGTAGGAGCCACTGAAGCTTTCTTT. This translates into CASSVGATEAFF.

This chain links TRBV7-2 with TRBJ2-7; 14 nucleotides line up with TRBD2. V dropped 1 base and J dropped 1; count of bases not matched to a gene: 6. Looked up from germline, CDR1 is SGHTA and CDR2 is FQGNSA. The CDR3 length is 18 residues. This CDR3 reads CASSLGGGLAGGSYEQYF. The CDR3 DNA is TGTGCCAGCAGCTTAGGTGGAGGACTAGCGGGGGGATCCTACGAGCAGTACTTC.

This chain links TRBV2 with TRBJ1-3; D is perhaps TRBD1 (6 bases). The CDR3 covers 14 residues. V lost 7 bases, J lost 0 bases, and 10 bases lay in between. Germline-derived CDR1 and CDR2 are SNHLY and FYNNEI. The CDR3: CASTGESSGNTIYF. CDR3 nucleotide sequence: TGTGCCAGCACAGGGGAGAGCTCTGGAAACACCATATATTTT. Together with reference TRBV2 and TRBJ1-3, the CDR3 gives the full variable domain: EPEVTQTPSHQVTQMGQEVILRCVPISNHLYFYWYRQILGQKVEFLVSFYNNEISEKSEIFDDQFSVERPDGSNFTLKIRSTKLEDSAMYFCASTGESSGNTIYFGEGSWLTVV.

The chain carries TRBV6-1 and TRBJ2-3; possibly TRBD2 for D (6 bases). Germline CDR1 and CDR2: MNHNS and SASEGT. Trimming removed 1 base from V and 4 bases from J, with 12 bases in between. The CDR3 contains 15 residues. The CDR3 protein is CASSEGLALADTQYF. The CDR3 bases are TGTGCCAGCAGTGAAGGGCTAGCGTTGGCAGATACGCAGTATTTT.

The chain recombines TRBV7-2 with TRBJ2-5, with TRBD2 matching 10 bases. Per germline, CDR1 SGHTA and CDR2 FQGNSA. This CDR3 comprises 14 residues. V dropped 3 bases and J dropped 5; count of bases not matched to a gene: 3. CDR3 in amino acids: CASSFSSGGETQYF. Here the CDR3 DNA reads TGTGCCAGCAGCTTTTCTAGCGGGGGCGAGACCCAGTACTTC.

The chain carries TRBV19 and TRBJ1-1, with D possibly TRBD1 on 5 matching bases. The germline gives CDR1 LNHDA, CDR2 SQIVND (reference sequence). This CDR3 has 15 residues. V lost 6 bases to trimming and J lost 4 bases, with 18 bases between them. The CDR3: CASSHLLGAGTEAFF. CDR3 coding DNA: TGTGCCAGTAGCCACCTCCTAGGGGCTGGCACTGAAGCTTTCTTT.

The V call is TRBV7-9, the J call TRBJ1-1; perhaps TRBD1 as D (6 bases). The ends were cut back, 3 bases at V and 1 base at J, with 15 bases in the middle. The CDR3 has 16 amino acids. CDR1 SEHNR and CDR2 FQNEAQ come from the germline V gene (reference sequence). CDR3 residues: CASSFSTGFWNTEAFF. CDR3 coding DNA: TGTGCCAGCAGCTTTTCGACAGGATTCTGGAACACTGAAGCTTTCTTT.

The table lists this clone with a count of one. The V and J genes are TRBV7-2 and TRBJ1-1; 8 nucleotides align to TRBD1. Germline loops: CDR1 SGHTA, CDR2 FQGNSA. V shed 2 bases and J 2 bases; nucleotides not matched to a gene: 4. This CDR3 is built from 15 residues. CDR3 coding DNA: TGTGCCAGCAGCTTAATTGGGACAGGCAACACTGAAGCTTTCTTT. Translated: CASSLIGTGNTEAFF.

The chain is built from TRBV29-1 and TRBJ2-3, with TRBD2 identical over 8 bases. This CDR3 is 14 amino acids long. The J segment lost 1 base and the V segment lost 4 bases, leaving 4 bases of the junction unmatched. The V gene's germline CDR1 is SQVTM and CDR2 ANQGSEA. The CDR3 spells CSVVKAGGTDTQYF. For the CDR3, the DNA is TGCAGCGTTGTAAAAGCGGGGGGCACAGATACGCAGTATTTT.

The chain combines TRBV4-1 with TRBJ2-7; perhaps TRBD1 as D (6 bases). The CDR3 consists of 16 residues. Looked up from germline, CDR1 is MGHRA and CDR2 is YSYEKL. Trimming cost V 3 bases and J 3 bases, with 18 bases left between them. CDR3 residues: CASSQLDRPLYYEQYF. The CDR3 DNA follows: TGCGCCAGCAGCCAGCTCGACAGGCCATTATACTACGAGCAGTACTTC.

Here the CDR3 reads CASSISMGQGNGYTF. The CDR3 coding sequence is TGTGCCAGTAGTATCTCCATGGGACAGGGAAACGGCTACACCTTC. The chain has TRBV19 and TRBJ1-2, with 9 nucleotides matching TRBD1. This CDR3 region has 15 residues. With V trimmed by 3 bases and J by 8 bases, 10 bases remained unmatched. CDR1 and CDR2 (germline): LNHDA, SQIVND (reference sequence). The complete variable domain, with remaining parts taken from reference TRBV19 and TRBJ1-2, reads DGGITQSPKYLFRKEGQNVTLSCEQNLNHDAMYWYRQDPGQGLRLIYYSQIVNDFQKGDIAEGYSVSREKKESFPLTVTSAQKNPTAFYLCASSISMGQGNGYTFGSGTRLTVV.